One sample yielded the 19 T cell receptor beta chains listed below, sequenced in a study of T cells in Graves' hyperthyroidism and ophthalmopathy. What was amplified from RNA transcripts were TCR beta CDR3 regions. In the first-round RT-PCR of the TCR CDR3, the HTBI primer set was used. TCRdb re-analysed the multiplex PCR reads in MiXCR, keeping a single row per CDR3 protein. The data show nearly 250,000 distinct CDR3 sequences, about 16% seen once. The sequencing input was blood. The source of these receptors is a woman aged 18-29 years with Graves' ophthalmopathy.

The sample holds many counts of this clonotype. The chain combines TRBV3-1 with TRBJ2-1; 7 nucleotides agree with TRBD1. The junction had 3 bases not matched to a gene; V was cut back by 0 bases and J by 4 bases. The germline V gene has CDR1 LGHDT and CDR2 YNNKEL (reference sequence). This CDR3 has 15 residues. CDR3: CASSQDPDRYNEQFF. The CDR3 DNA reads TGTGCCAGCAGCCAAGATCCGGACAGGTACAATGAGCAGTTCTTC.

At least ten counts were recorded for this clonotype. The J gene is TRBJ2-7, the V gene TRBV19; maybe TRBD1 (6 bases). Trimming cost V 3 bases and J 1 base, with 13 bases left between them. Germline assignment: CDR1 LNHDA and CDR2 SQIVND (reference sequence). This CDR3 region has 15 residues. The CDR3 here is CASSISGTRSYEQYF. The CDR3 DNA is TGTGCCAGTAGTATTTCCGGGACAAGATCCTACGAGCAGTACTTC. The full variable domain, rest sourced from reference TRBV19 and TRBJ2-7, is DGGITQSPKYLFRKEGQNVTLSCEQNLNHDAMYWYRQDPGQGLRLIYYSQIVNDFQKGDIAEGYSVSREKKESFPLTVTSAQKNPTAFYLCASSISGTRSYEQYFGPGTRLTVT.

There are many counts of this clonotype. The chain combines TRBV20-1 with TRBJ2-3; maybe TRBD2 (6 bases). The CDR3 contains 15 residues. The germline V and J ends were trimmed by 3 bases and 0 bases, with 13 bases remaining between them. CDR1 and CDR2 (germline): DFQATT, SNEGSKA (reference sequence). The CDR3 DNA reads as TGCAGTGCTAGCTCTGGGAGGCTTAGCACAGATACGCAGTATTTT. This gives the protein CSASSGRLSTDTQYF.

A few counts support this clonotype. The V gene is TRBV7-6, the J gene TRBJ2-3; D gene unclear. Per germline, CDR1 SGHVS and CDR2 FNYEAQ. The CDR3 spans 15 residues. Between the trimmed V and J ends, which lost 2 bases and 3 bases, there was a span of 12 bases. CDR3 residues: CASSLNFGETDTQYF. Written as DNA, the CDR3 is TGTGCCAGCAGCTTAAATTTTGGGGAAACAGATACGCAGTATTTT.

This clonotype was seen at least ten times. This sequence joins TRBV12-3 or TRBV12-4 and TRBJ2-3, with 7 bases lining up with TRBD1. With 5 bases clipped from V and 5 bases from J, the junction kept 4 bases outside the gene matches. This CDR3 is built from 13 residues. CDR3 in amino acids: CASSITGEDTQYF. For the CDR3, the DNA is TGTGCCAGCAGTATTACAGGGGAAGATACGCAGTATTTT.

This clonotype was seen many times. The junction differs from germline at one of its ends, possibly a read error. The chain combines TRBV5-5 with TRBJ2-7; D is possibly TRBD1 or TRBD2 (5 bases each). This CDR3 has 15 residues. Germline CDR1 reads SGHKS; CDR2 reads YYEKEE (reference sequence). CDR3 sequence reads: CASGLGPGPGNEQYF. The CDR3 nucleotides read TGTGCCAGCGGCTTGGGCCCGGGGCCGGGAAACGAGCAGTACTTC.

This clonotype was recorded many times. The chain is built from TRBV7-9 and TRBJ2-1, with D tentatively TRBD2 (6 bases). Germline CDR1 and CDR2: SEHNR and FQNEAQ (reference sequence). The CDR3 loop spans 15 amino acids. V was trimmed by 5 bases and J by 2 bases, leaving 13 bases between them. The CDR3 sequence is CASSPGVRAYNEQFF. CDR3 sequence (DNA): TGTGCCAGCAGCCCGGGGGTACGGGCCTACAATGAGCAGTTCTTC.

This clonotype occurred many times. V and J are TRBV20-1 and TRBJ2-5, with 13 bases lining up with TRBD2. The V segment lost 6 bases and the J segment 2 bases; nucleotides outside the gene matches: 9. Germline loops: CDR1 DFQATT, CDR2 SNEGSKA (reference sequence). The CDR3 is 16 residues long. DNA of the CDR3: TGCAGTGCCTCCGGGACTAGCGGGGCCCTACAAGAGACCCAGTACTTC. Its protein is CSASGTSGALQETQYF.

This clonotype occurred many times. The V gene is TRBV10-3, the J gene TRBJ2-6; possibly TRBD2 for D (5 bases). In germline, CDR1 is ENHRY, CDR2 SYGVKD. Trimming removed 10 bases from V and 4 bases from J, with 8 bases in between. The length of the CDR3 is 12 residues. The CDR3 region is CATDYGANVLTF. CDR3 sequence (DNA): TGTGCCACAGACTACGGGGCCAACGTCCTGACTTTC.

This clonotype was seen a handful of times. The chain employs TRBV3-1 and TRBJ1-1; tentatively, D is TRBD1 (5 bases). The CDR3 is 15 residues long. The germline V and J ends were trimmed by 4 bases and 10 bases, with 22 bases remaining between them. Per germline, CDR1 LGHDT and CDR2 YNNKEL (reference sequence). The CDR3 coding sequence is TGTGCCAGCAGCCCCACCTCGCGGCAGGGTGTCGGAGCTTTCTTT. Protein sequence: CASSPTSRQGVGAFF.

This clonotype occurred many times. The chain recombines TRBV7-9 with TRBJ2-7; D gene uncertain. From germline, CDR1 is SEHNR and CDR2 FQNEAQ (reference sequence). The CDR3 has 11 residues. The V end lost 6 bases, the J end lost 6 bases, and 9 bases lay between the germline ends. CDR3 sequence reads: CASSLSGEQYF. The CDR3 coding sequence is TGTGCCAGCAGTTTGTCCGGCGAGCAGTACTTC. Full variable domain (missing parts from reference TRBV7-9 and TRBJ2-7): DTGVSQNPRHKITKRGQNVTFRCDPISEHNRLYWYRQTLGQGPEFLTYFQNEAQLEKSRLLSDRFSAERPKGSFSTLEIQRTEQGDSAMYLCASSLSGEQYFGPGTRLTVT.

This clonotype was seen at least ten times. The chain uses TRBV28 and TRBJ1-5; the match to TRBD1 covers 11 bases. CDR1 and CDR2 from the germline V gene are MDHEN and SYDVKM. The CDR3 has 17 residues. J was trimmed by 7 bases and V by 1 base; bases with no gene match: 9. CDR3 region: CASSLSGTGGSRQPQHF. DNA of the CDR3: TGTGCCAGCAGTTTATCCGGGACAGGGGGAAGTCGGCAGCCCCAGCATTTT.

This clonotype came up many times. The chain links TRBV3-1 to TRBJ2-1, with a tentative D call TRBD2 (5 bases). The CDR3 covers 14 residues. Trimming cost V 3 bases and J 9 bases, with 15 bases left between them. Germline CDR1 reads LGHDT; CDR2 reads YNNKEL (reference sequence). The CDR3 DNA is TGTGCCAGCAGCCACCGGAGACTAAAGGGTGAGCAGTTCTTC. Its protein product is CASSHRRLKGEQFF.

This clonotype was recorded at least ten times. The chain uses TRBV7-9 and TRBJ2-3; TRBD1 is a possible D gene (6 bases). Trimming removed 5 bases at V and 5 bases at J, with 17 bases between. Germline values: CDR1 SEHNR, CDR2 FQNEAQ (reference sequence). The CDR3 runs to 15 residues. CDR3 bases: TGTGCCAGCAGCCCCGATTGGGGGCGCGGAGATACGCAGTATTTT. This gives the protein CASSPDWGRGDTQYF.

Many counts were recorded for this clonotype. This sequence joins TRBV27 and TRBJ2-1, with 10 bases that match TRBD2. Losses at the gene ends were 5 bases for V and 3 bases for J; bases not matched to a gene: 10. This CDR3 region has 17 residues. CDR1 is MNHEY, CDR2 SMNVEV, per germline (reference sequence). CDR3 residues: CASSTQQTSGRYNEQFF. CDR3 coding DNA: TGTGCCAGCAGTACCCAACAGACTAGCGGGCGCTACAATGAGCAGTTCTTC.

Worth noting for this clonotype: A much larger clone differs by one base, so this may be a read error. This chain links TRBV13 with TRBJ2-2; 12 positions match TRBD2. The CDR3 spans 15 residues. Germline V gene data show CDR1 as PRHDT and CDR2 as FYEKMQ (reference sequence). CDR3 DNA: TGTGCCAGCAGTCTAGCGGGAGGGAGCACCGGGGAGCTGTCTTTT. It encodes CASSLAGGSTGELSF.

This clonotype was observed at least ten times. The V call is TRBV27, the J call TRBJ1-6, with D unresolved. With 3 bases removed from V and 7 bases from J, the gap between germline ends came to 10 bases. Germline assignment: CDR1 MNHEY and CDR2 SMNVEV (reference sequence). This CDR3 comprises 14 residues. The CDR3 DNA reads as TGTGCCAGCAGTTTTAGCCGATCAAATTCACCCCTCCACTTT. It encodes CASSFSRSNSPLHF.

This chain links TRBV10-3 with TRBJ2-5; 9 nucleotides match TRBD1. V was clipped by 8 bases and J by 3 bases; unmatched bases: 4. CDR1 and CDR2 from the germline V gene are ENHRY and SYGVKD. This CDR3 spans 13 amino acids. DNA for the CDR3: TGTGCCATCGGGGACAGGGAGAAAGAGACCCAGTACTTC. Protein product: CAIGDREKETQYF.

This clonotype appeared many times. The rearrangement links TRBV6-1 to TRBJ2-3; 8 bases match TRBD1. The CDR3 totals 15 residues. Germline trimming cut 6 bases from V and 6 bases from J; bases unmatched to any gene: 11. The germline CDR1 and CDR2 sequences are MNHNS and SASEGT. For the CDR3, the DNA is TGTGCCAGCAGGCCTCTCAGGGGGCTCAGTGATACGCAGTATTTT. Residues: CASRPLRGLSDTQYF.